These 30 T cell receptor beta chains were sequenced from one sample in a study of long-term antiretroviral therapy in people with HIV. Running of the v3.0 immunoSEQ assay took place at survey level. Some clones are missing from TCRdb's copy, which holds only in-frame ones; the method was immunoSEQ multiplex PCR. There are some 7,900 clones in the sample; nearly 80% occur only once, and 20% to 30% lies in the top ten. The specimen was unsorted PBMCs, collected 0.6 years before starting antiretroviral therapy. Receptor source: a man aged 40-49 years with HIV.

This clone was found once. This chain joins TRBV18 and TRBJ1-5; perhaps TRBD1 as D (5 bases). Trimming cost V 3 bases and J 4 bases, with 10 bases left between them. The CDR3 is made up of 14 amino acids. Germline V gives CDR1 KGHSH, CDR2 LQKENI. The CDR3 sequence: CASSPGRENQPQHF. For the CDR3, the DNA is TGTGCCAGCTCACCGGGACGGGAGAATCAGCCCCAGCATTTT.

The chain couples TRBV6-5 to TRBJ1-6; the match to TRBD1 covers 7 bases. This CDR3 spans 15 amino acids. J lost 10 bases, V lost 6 bases, and 12 bases had no gene match. Germline loops: CDR1 MNHEY, CDR2 SVGAGI. The chain's CDR3 is CASSQQGRSRSPLHF. CDR3 sequence (DNA): TGTGCCAGCAGCCAACAGGGGCGAAGTAGGTCACCCCTCCACTTT.

The V gene is TRBV5-1, the J gene TRBJ2-7; 11 bases agree with TRBD2. The CDR3 has 17 amino acids. V dropped 4 bases and J dropped 6; count of bases not matched to a gene: 15. Germline loops: CDR1 SGHRS, CDR2 YFSETQ. The CDR3 sequence: CASSPEHSSGGYIEQYF. As DNA, the CDR3 is TGCGCCAGCAGCCCCGAGCACTCTAGCGGGGGGTACATCGAGCAGTACTTC.

This chain uses TRBV14 with TRBJ2-2; 11 bases agree with TRBD2. V gave up 6 bases and J gave up 6 bases; unmatched junction bases: 3. There are 14 residues in the CDR3. The germline V gene encodes CDR1 SGHDN and CDR2 FVKESK. The CDR3 DNA sequence: TGTGCCAGCAGGACTAGCGGGGCTCCCGGGGAGCTGTTTTTT. Its translation: CASRTSGAPGELFF.

V gene TRBV9 combines with J gene TRBJ1-1; no firm D call. The CDR3 extends over 15 amino acids. Germline V gene lookup returns CDR1 SGDLS and CDR2 YYNGEE. The V and J ends lost 4 bases and 3 bases respectively, with 16 bases between them. The CDR3 here is CASSPGSFVDTEAFF. The CDR3, as DNA: TGTGCCAGCAGCCCCGGTTCCTTTGTCGACACTGAAGCTTTCTTT.

The J gene is TRBJ1-3, the V gene TRBV15; D uncertain. V lost 0 bases and J 0 bases, leaving 9 bases between the germline ends. Germline values: CDR1 LNHNV, CDR2 YYDKDF (reference sequence). The CDR3 has 16 residues. CDR3 in DNA: TGTGCCACCAGCAGAGATCCCGTCCTCTCTGGAAACACCATATATTTT. Protein product: CATSRDPVLSGNTIYF.

This sequence joins TRBV30 and TRBJ2-7; a possible D gene is TRBD1 (6 bases). Trimming stripped 3 bases from V and 3 bases from J, with 9 bases between. From germline, CDR1 is GTSNPN and CDR2 SVGIG (reference sequence). This CDR3 comprises 12 residues. The CDR3 bases are TGTGCCTGGAGACGGGACAACTACGAGCAGTACTTC. Encoded protein: CAWRRDNYEQYF.

This chain connects TRBV5-6 to TRBJ1-2; D not certain. Germline-derived CDR1 and CDR2 are SGHDT and YYEEEE. Trimming took 0 bases from V and 2 from J, leaving 11 bases between them. The CDR3 consists of 15 residues. The CDR3 sequence: CASSLAAVWNYGYTF. The CDR3 DNA follows: TGTGCCAGCAGCTTGGCCGCAGTATGGAACTATGGCTACACCTTC.

V is TRBV18 and J is TRBJ2-5; D may be TRBD2 (6 bases). CDR1 is KGHSH and CDR2 is LQKENI in the germline V gene. V was clipped by 3 bases and J by 7 bases, with 18 bases between them. This CDR3 has 15 residues. This CDR3 is CASSPARADGGTQYF. The DNA for the CDR3 is TGTGCCAGCTCACCCGCCCGGGCCGACGGGGGGACCCAGTACTTC.

By its share, this clone is medium-sized. The rearrangement joins TRBV30 to TRBJ2-6; no firm D call. The CDR3 loop spans 12 amino acids. Germline V gene lookup returns CDR1 GTSNPN and CDR2 SVGIG (reference sequence). Trimming took 8 bases from V and 1 from J, leaving 6 bases between them. This CDR3 is CARLSGANVLTF. The CDR3, as DNA: TGTGCCCGACTGTCTGGGGCCAACGTCCTGACTTTC.

The J gene is TRBJ1-6, the V gene TRBV7-2; 8 bases line up with TRBD1. This CDR3 has 15 amino acids. The V and J ends lost 3 bases and 10 bases, in that order; junction bases with no gene match: 8. Germline CDR1 and CDR2: SGHTA and FQGNSA. In DNA form, the CDR3 reads TGTGCCAGCAGCTTGGGGACAGGCGTAAAATCACCCCTCCACTTT. Translation: CASSLGTGVKSPLHF.

This clone was seen more than once but under ten times. The chain links TRBV2 to TRBJ1-4; unclear D gene. The germline gives CDR1 SNHLY, CDR2 FYNNEI. The V end was cut by 8 bases, the J end by 5 bases, with 18 bases between. This CDR3 contains 15 residues. In nucleotides, the CDR3 is TGTGCCAGCGCAGACGGGTTCGGGCAAAATGAAAAACTGTTTTTT. Translating it yields CASADGFGQNEKLFF.

In this sample, this clone turned up once. V and J are TRBV2 and TRBJ1-5; 7 nucleotides align to TRBD1. Trimming took 6 bases from V and 1 from J; bases not matched to a gene: 6. CDR3 length equals 15 residues. Germline CDR1 is SNHLY and CDR2 is FYNNEI. CDR3 residues: CASSVQGLSNQPQHF. Written as DNA, the CDR3 is TGTGCCAGCAGCGTACAGGGGCTCAGCAATCAGCCCCAGCATTTT.

This clone was detected once. J is TRBJ1-2 and V is TRBV7-9, with D possibly matching TRBD1 (5 bases). The CDR3 is made up of 15 amino acids. Trimming cost V 3 bases and J 1 base, with 12 bases left between them. Germline V gene data show CDR1 as SEHNR and CDR2 as FQNEAQ (reference sequence). CDR3 nucleotide sequence: TGTGCCAGCAGCTTGGGTGCAGGGAGTAACTATGGCTACACCTTC. This gives the protein CASSLGAGSNYGYTF.

The V call is TRBV11-2, the J call TRBJ2-2; D is undetermined. The germline V gene has CDR1 SGHAT and CDR2 FQNNGV. Trimming removed 2 bases from V and 4 bases from J, with 8 bases in between. The CDR3 is made up of 14 amino acids. CDR3 in amino acids: CASSLKRFTGELFF. In DNA, the CDR3 is TGTGCCAGCAGCTTAAAAAGGTTCACCGGGGAGCTGTTTTTT.

The J gene is TRBJ2-7, the V gene TRBV11-2, with D maybe TRBD1 (5 bases). The V end lost 0 bases, the J end lost 3 bases, and 18 bases lay between the germline ends. The CDR3 has 17 amino acids. Germline CDR1 and CDR2: SGHAT and FQNNGV. Here the CDR3 DNA reads TGTGCCAGCAGCTTAGATACCCGACAAAGGGGTCACTACGAGCAGTACTTC. This sequence encodes CASSLDTRQRGHYEQYF.

This clone showed up just once. For the CDR3, the DNA is TGCGCCAGCAGCTTGGCCCTAACAACTAATGAAAAACTGTTTTTT. Translating gives CASSLALTTNEKLFF. The chain joins TRBV5-1 to TRBJ1-4; D unclear. CDR3 length: 15 residues. The germline gives CDR1 SGHRS, CDR2 YFSETQ. V lost 0 bases and J 0 bases, leaving 6 bases between the germline ends.

The chain couples TRBV5-1 to TRBJ1-1, with TRBD1 identical over 8 bases. The CDR3 has 14 amino acids. The germline V gene encodes CDR1 SGHRS and CDR2 YFSETQ. V was pared by 5 bases and J by 4 bases, with 7 bases of the junction left unmatched. This chain's CDR3 is CASSQGAPGTEAFF. In DNA form, the CDR3 reads TGCGCCAGCAGTCAGGGGGCGCCGGGCACTGAAGCTTTCTTT.

This clone appeared a few times. The chain uses TRBV30 and TRBJ2-1; D is perhaps TRBD1 or TRBD2 (6 bases each). The CDR3 extends over 14 amino acids. Deletions cut 0 bases from V and 9 bases from J, with 15 bases between. Germline V gene data show CDR1 as GTSNPN and CDR2 as SVGIG (reference sequence). The CDR3 loop is CAWSVRRGAGEQFF. The CDR3 coding sequence is TGTGCCTGGAGTGTACGAAGGGGGGCCGGTGAGCAGTTCTTC.

The chain recombines TRBV18 with TRBJ1-5, with D possibly TRBD1 on 5 matching bases. From germline, CDR1 is KGHSH and CDR2 LQKENI. CDR3 length: 16 residues. The V gene lost 3 bases and the J gene lost 6 bases, with 18 bases spanning the gap. The CDR3 DNA sequence: TGTGCCAGCTCACCGGGGGGGGAATCGGGTGCTCAGCCCCAGCATTTT. Its translation: CASSPGGESGAQPQHF.

This clone has only a few counts. As DNA, the CDR3 is TGTGCCAGCAGGGGCAGGGAAGATTCTGGAAACACCATATATTTT. This encodes CASRGREDSGNTIYF. The J gene is TRBJ1-3, the V gene TRBV28; D possibly corresponds to TRBD1 (5 bases). Germline CDR1 reads MDHEN; CDR2 reads SYDVKM. The CDR3 contains 15 residues. V gave up 6 bases and J gave up 1 base, with 13 bases separating them.

This clone was observed a handful of times. The gene calls are TRBV18 and TRBJ1-1, with D possibly being TRBD1 (6 bases). V lost 8 bases and J 1 base, leaving 8 bases between the germline ends. Germline CDR1 and CDR2: KGHSH and LQKENI. This CDR3 comprises 12 residues. The CDR3 reads CASAGQNTEAFF. CDR3 nucleotides: TGTGCCAGCGCGGGACAGAACACTGAAGCTTTCTTT.

J is TRBJ2-5 and V is TRBV5-6; 9 nucleotides agree with TRBD2. Germline V gene lookup returns CDR1 SGHDT and CDR2 YYEEEE. V gave up 4 bases and J gave up 0 bases; unmatched junction bases: 10. The CDR3 runs to 17 residues. The CDR3 protein is CASSSGTSIRNQETQYF. The DNA of the CDR3 is TGTGCCAGCAGCAGTGGGACTAGCATTAGAAACCAAGAGACCCAGTACTTC. Based on the CDR3 plus reference TRBV5-6 and TRBJ2-5, the full variable domain is DAGVTQSPTHLIKTRGQQVTLRCSPKSGHDTVSWYQQALGQGPQFIFQYYEEEERQRGNFPDRFSGHQFPNYSSELNVNALLLGDSALYLCASSSGTSIRNQETQYFGPGTRLLVL.

The rearrangement joins TRBV5-6 to TRBJ2-2; tentatively, D is TRBD1 (5 bases). Between the trimmed V and J ends, which lost 5 bases and 12 bases, there was a span of 14 bases. The CDR3 loop spans 12 amino acids. The germline CDR1 and CDR2 sequences are SGHDT and YYEEEE. CDR3 protein: CASSPGKGQLFF. CDR3 in DNA: TGTGCCAGCAGTCCAGGGAAGGGTCAGCTGTTTTTT.

This clone was seen a few times. The chain is built from TRBV4-1 and TRBJ1-5, with D maybe TRBD1 (6 bases). The CDR3 spans 15 residues. V was shortened by 1 base and J by 4 bases, with 11 bases between the two germline ends. CDR1 and CDR2 (germline): MGHRA, YSYEKL. The CDR3 sequence is CASSQVGTPNQPQHF. The CDR3 region has the DNA TGCGCCAGCAGCCAAGTCGGGACACCTAATCAGCCCCAGCATTTT.

This chain links TRBV6-5 with TRBJ2-7; 7 bases agree with TRBD1. The CDR3 consists of 15 residues. V dropped 0 bases and J dropped 4; count of bases not matched to a gene: 6. The germline V gene encodes CDR1 MNHEY and CDR2 SVGAGI. CDR3 protein: CASSYSSGGMYEQYF. The CDR3, as DNA: TGTGCCAGCAGTTACTCGTCAGGGGGTATGTACGAGCAGTACTTC.

This chain's CDR3 is CASSPPGLLLNEQFF. The CDR3 nucleotides are TGTGCCAGCAGCCCTCCGGGACTCCTTTTAAATGAGCAGTTCTTC. The rearrangement links TRBV6-6 to TRBJ2-1; D might be TRBD2 (6 bases). Germline lookup yields CDR1 MNHNY and CDR2 SVGAGI (reference sequence). Trimming removed 6 bases at V and 7 bases at J, with 19 bases between. This CDR3 is built from 15 residues.

The CDR3 DNA reads as TGTGCCAGCACCTCCGGGCAGGGAAGACACGAGCAGTACTTC. Its translation: CASTSGQGRHEQYF. The genes are TRBV27 and TRBJ2-7, with a possible D match to TRBD1 (5 bases). The CDR3 contains 14 residues. Trimming cost V 7 bases and J 5 bases, with 18 bases left between them. The V gene's germline CDR1 is MNHEY and CDR2 SMNVEV (reference sequence).

This rearrangement joins TRBV14 to TRBJ2-1, with D perhaps TRBD2 (5 bases). Germline CDR1 reads SGHDN; CDR2 reads FVKESK. Trimming left V 1 base short and J 8 bases short, with 18 bases between. The CDR3 extends over 16 amino acids. CDR3 bases: TGTGCCAGCAGCCAAGCCCGGGATAGGGTCTTCGATGAGCAGTTCTTC. Protein: CASSQARDRVFDEQFF.

This clone has a single count. The chain links TRBV2 to TRBJ1-1; D might be TRBD1 (6 bases). Germline assignment: CDR1 SNHLY and CDR2 FYNNEI. V gave up 6 bases and J gave up 0 bases, with 11 bases separating them. The CDR3 runs to 14 residues. The CDR3 protein is CASRLDRLNTEAFF. The CDR3 nucleotides are TGTGCCAGCAGACTCGACAGGTTGAACACTGAAGCTTTCTTT.